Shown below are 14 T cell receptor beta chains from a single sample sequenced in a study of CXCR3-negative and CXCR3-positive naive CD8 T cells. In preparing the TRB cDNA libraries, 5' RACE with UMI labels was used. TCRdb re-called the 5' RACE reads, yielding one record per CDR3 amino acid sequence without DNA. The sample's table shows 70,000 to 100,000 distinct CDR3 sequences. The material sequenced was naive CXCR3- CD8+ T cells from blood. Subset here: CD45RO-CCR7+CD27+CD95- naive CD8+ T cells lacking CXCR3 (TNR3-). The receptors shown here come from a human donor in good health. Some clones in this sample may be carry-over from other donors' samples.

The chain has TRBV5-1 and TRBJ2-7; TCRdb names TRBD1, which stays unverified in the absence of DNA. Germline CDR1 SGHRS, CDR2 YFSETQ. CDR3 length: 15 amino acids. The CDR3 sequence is CASSLVPGSSYEQYF.

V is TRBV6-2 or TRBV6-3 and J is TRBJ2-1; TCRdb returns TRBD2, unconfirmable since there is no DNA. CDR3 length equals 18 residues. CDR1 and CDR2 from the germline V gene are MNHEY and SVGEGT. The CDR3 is CASTSLLLTGVGYNEQFF.

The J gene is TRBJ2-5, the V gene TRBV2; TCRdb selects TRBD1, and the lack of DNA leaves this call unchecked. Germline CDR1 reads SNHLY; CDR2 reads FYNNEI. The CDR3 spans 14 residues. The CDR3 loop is CASSDRTAQETQYF.

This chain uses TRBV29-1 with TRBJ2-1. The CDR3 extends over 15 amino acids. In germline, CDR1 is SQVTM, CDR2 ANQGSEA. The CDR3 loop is CSVEDLQGSYNEQFF.

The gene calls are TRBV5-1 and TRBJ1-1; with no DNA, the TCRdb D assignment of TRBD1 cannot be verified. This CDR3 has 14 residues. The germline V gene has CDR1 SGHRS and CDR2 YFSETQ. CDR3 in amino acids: CASGQGNQMTEAFF.

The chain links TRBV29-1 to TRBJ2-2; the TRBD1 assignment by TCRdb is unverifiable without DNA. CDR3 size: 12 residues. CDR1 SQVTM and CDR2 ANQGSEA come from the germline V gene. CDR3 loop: CSVEKGVGELFF.

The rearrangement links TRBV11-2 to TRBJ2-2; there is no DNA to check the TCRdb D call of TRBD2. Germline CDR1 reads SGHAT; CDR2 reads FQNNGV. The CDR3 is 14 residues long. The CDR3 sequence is CASSFAGGAGELFF.

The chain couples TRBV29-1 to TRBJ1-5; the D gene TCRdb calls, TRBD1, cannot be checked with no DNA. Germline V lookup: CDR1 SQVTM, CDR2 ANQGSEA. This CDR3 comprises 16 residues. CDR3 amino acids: CSVEEQGAFSNQPQHF.

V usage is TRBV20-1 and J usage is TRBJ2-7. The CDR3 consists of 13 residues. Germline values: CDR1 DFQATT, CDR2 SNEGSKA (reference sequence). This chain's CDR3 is CSAREAHAYEQYF.

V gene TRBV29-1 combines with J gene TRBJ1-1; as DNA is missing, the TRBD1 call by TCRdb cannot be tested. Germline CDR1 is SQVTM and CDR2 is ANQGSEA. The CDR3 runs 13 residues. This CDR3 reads CSVDGDGNTEAFF.

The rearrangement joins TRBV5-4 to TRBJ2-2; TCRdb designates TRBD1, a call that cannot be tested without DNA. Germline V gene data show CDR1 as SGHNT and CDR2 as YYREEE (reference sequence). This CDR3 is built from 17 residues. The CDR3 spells CASSLEPTGRPLGELFF.

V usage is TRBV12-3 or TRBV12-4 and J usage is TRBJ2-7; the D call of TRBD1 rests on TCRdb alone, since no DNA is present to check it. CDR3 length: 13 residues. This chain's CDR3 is CASSSLDSYEQYF.

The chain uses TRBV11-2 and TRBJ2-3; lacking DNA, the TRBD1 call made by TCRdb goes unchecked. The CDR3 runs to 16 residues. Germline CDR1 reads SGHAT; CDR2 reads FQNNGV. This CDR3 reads CASSPAPGLGTDTQYF.

The CDR3 loop is CSLLGDPSSYNEQFF. The rearrangement links TRBV29-1 to TRBJ2-1; the TCRdb D gene call, TRBD2, has no DNA to confirm it. The CDR3 totals 15 residues. Germline lookup yields CDR1 SQVTM and CDR2 ANQGSEA.